This entry describes one T cell receptor (beta chain). Its antigen is unknown. Germline V gene data show CDR1 as LNHNV and CDR2 as YYDKDF (reference sequence). V gave up 3 bases and J gave up 6 bases; unmatched junction bases: 10. The CDR3 is 16 amino acids. The sample originates from a study of T cell responses to AZD1222 COVID-19 vaccine. Overall study findings and caveats: At study baseline, merely over 5 AZD1222 recipients were seropositive. The CD4 TCRs associated with vaccination extended across spike and predominated at 160-218 and 743-854. Unmutated variant regions reportedly attract nearly half of all spike-specific TCRs.

Sequencing used immunoSEQ multiplex PCR; TCRdb keeps in-frame clones, though not all of them. The sample includes roughly 100,000 clones, roughly nine tenths seen only once; the top ten take about 2.5%. The sequencing here drew on peripheral blood, taken 28 days after the second AZD1222 dose. The V call is TRBV15, the J call TRBJ2-2, with 7 bases lining up with TRBD2. This TCR derives from an adult who received the AZD1222 COVID-19 vaccine. CDR3 in DNA: TGTGCCACCAGCAGTAAAGGGGACTACTCCTCCGGGGAGCTGTTTTTT. Translation gives CATSSKGDYSSGELFF.